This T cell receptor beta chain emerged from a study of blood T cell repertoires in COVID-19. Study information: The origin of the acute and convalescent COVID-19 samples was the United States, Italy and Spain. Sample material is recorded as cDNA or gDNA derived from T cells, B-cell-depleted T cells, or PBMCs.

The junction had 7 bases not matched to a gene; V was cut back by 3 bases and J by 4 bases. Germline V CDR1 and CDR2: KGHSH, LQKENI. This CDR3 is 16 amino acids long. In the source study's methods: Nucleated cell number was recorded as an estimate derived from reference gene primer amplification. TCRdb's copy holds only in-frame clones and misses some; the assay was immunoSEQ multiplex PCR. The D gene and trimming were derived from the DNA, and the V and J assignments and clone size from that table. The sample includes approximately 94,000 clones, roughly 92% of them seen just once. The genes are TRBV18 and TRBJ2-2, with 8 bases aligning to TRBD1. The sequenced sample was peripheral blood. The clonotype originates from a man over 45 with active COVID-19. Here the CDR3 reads CASSPAGGLFTGELFF. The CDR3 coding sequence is TGTGCCAGCTCACCTGCAGGGGGCTTATTCACCGGGGAGCTGTTTTTT.